These 15 T cell receptor beta chains share one sample of origin, sequenced in a study of CD4 T cells in relation to SARS-CoV-2 and coronaviruses. The assay was immunoSEQ multiplex PCR, and TCRdb's table has in-frame clones only and misses some. The sample records about 59,000 clones, roughly 85% being singletons. CD4+ T cells from unexposed donors were obtained before the COVID-19 pandemic (2011-2018). The material sequenced was memory CD4+ T cells from PBMCs. The receptor source for this set is a human donor in good health.

This sequence joins TRBV18 and TRBJ2-7; a weak D match, TRBD1 (5 bases). V lost 3 bases, J lost 2 bases, and 8 bases lay in between. The germline V gene has CDR1 KGHSH and CDR2 LQKENI. CDR3 size: 13 residues. DNA for the CDR3: TGTGCCAGCTCACCCCTGACAGCCTACGAGCAGTACTTC. Its protein is CASSPLTAYEQYF.

This clone has just a few counts. This chain connects TRBV28 to TRBJ2-3, with D hard to call. V was shortened by 2 bases and J by 6 bases, with 12 bases between the two germline ends. Germline CDR1 reads MDHEN; CDR2 reads SYDVKM. The CDR3 consists of 14 residues. CDR3 region: CASSLNPPPDTQYF. The CDR3 coding sequence is TGTGCCAGCAGTTTAAATCCCCCCCCCGATACGCAGTATTTT.

This clone was found once. This chain joins TRBV28 and TRBJ1-4; 10 bases map to TRBD1. The CDR3 covers 14 residues. The germline gives CDR1 MDHEN, CDR2 SYDVKM. V gave up 6 bases and J gave up 10 bases; unmatched junction bases: 8. The CDR3 sequence: CASRTDRGRGKLFF. In DNA, the CDR3 is TGTGCCAGCAGGACCGACAGGGGGCGCGGAAAACTGTTTTTT.

The J gene is TRBJ2-2, the V gene TRBV18; TRBD2 is a possible D gene (7 bases). CDR1 is KGHSH, CDR2 LQKENI, per germline. Trimming shortened V by 3 bases and J by 4 bases, and 12 bases separated the two germline ends. The CDR3 sequence is 15 residues long. In DNA, the CDR3 is TGTGCCAGCTCACCCCAGGGAGGGGGCACCGGGGAGCTGTTTTTT. This translates into CASSPQGGGTGELFF.

The CDR3 DNA reads TGTGCCAGCAGTGAACTCCCTGGACAGGGGTTCAGGCAGCCCCAGCATTTT. Translating gives CASSELPGQGFRQPQHF. This sequence joins TRBV6-1 and TRBJ1-5; 9 bases fit TRBD1. CDR1 and CDR2 from the germline V gene are MNHNS and SASEGT. The V gene end was trimmed by 2 bases and the J gene end by 7 bases; junction bases not matched to a gene: 12. The CDR3 extends over 17 amino acids.

The CDR3 loop reads CAPRDLYGYTF. For the CDR3, the DNA is TGTGCCCCCAGGGACTTATATGGCTACACCTTC. The V gene is TRBV5-8, the J gene TRBJ1-2, with D perhaps TRBD1 (5 bases). This CDR3 comprises 11 residues. Germline CDR1 SGHTS, CDR2 YDEGEE. V dropped 10 bases and J dropped 5 bases, with 12 bases sitting between them.

This clone was counted between two and nine times. The CDR3 DNA sequence: TGTGCCTGGAATAAGGGCAGGTGGGAGTATGGCTACACCTTC. This translates into CAWNKGRWEYGYTF. This chain joins TRBV30 and TRBJ1-2; no definite D call. This CDR3 has 14 amino acids. Germline lookup yields CDR1 GTSNPN and CDR2 SVGIG (reference sequence). The V end was cut by 4 bases, the J end by 5 bases, with 17 bases between. Using reference TRBV30 and TRBJ1-2 for the parts outside the CDR3, the full variable domain is SQTIHQWPATLVQPVGSPLSLECTVEGTSNPNLYWYRQAAGRGLQLLFYSVGIGQISSEVPQNLSASRPQDRQFILSSKKLLLSDSGFYLCAWNKGRWEYGYTFGSGTRLTVV.

The chain combines TRBV19 with TRBJ2-7; D unclear. There are 13 residues in the CDR3. Per the germline V gene, CDR1 is LNHDA and CDR2 is SQIVND (reference sequence). V lost 4 bases and J 4 bases, leaving 11 bases between the germline ends. This chain's CDR3 is CASSKQASYEQYF. As DNA, the CDR3 is TGTGCCAGTAGTAAACAAGCATCGTACGAGCAGTACTTC.

The rearrangement uses TRBV19 and TRBJ1-2; D gene unclear. Germline V gives CDR1 LNHDA, CDR2 SQIVND (reference sequence). V lost 6 bases, J lost 8 bases, and 19 bases lay in between. This CDR3 comprises 14 residues. This chain's CDR3 is CASSPFQKARGYTF. The CDR3 DNA sequence: TGTGCCAGTAGCCCATTTCAGAAGGCGCGGGGCTACACCTTC.

This clone occurred a few times. The gene calls are TRBV7-9 and TRBJ2-2; 9 bases match TRBD1. V shed 7 bases and J 0 bases; nucleotides not matched to a gene: 3. Germline assignment: CDR1 SEHNR and CDR2 FQNEAQ (reference sequence). The CDR3 consists of 15 residues. The CDR3 coding sequence is TGTGCCAGCACACAGGGGGCGTCGAACACCGGGGAGCTGTTTTTT. Its protein product is CASTQGASNTGELFF.

The chain employs TRBV5-1 and TRBJ1-3, with TRBD1 matching 8 bases. Germline values: CDR1 SGHRS, CDR2 YFSETQ. Germline trimming cut 4 bases from V and 4 bases from J; bases unmatched to any gene: 4. This CDR3 has 14 residues. The CDR3 sequence: CASSPGDRGNTIYF. CDR3 bases: TGCGCCAGCAGCCCTGGGGACAGGGGAAACACCATATATTTT.

This chain links TRBV18 with TRBJ2-7; no definite D call. The CDR3 runs 14 residues. The germline V gene has CDR1 KGHSH and CDR2 LQKENI. Trimming took 1 base from V and 3 from J, leaving 10 bases between them. The CDR3 sequence is CASSPLRQNYEQYF. The CDR3, as DNA: TGTGCCAGCTCACCACTACGTCAGAACTACGAGCAGTACTTC.

The rearrangement links TRBV7-9 to TRBJ2-5; 7 bases are a match to TRBD2. V gave up 7 bases and J gave up 0 bases; unmatched junction bases: 2. Germline V CDR1 and CDR2: SEHNR, FQNEAQ (reference sequence). The CDR3 runs to 13 residues. CDR3 sequence reads: CASKSGDQETQYF. In DNA form, the CDR3 reads TGTGCCAGCAAAAGCGGGGACCAAGAGACCCAGTACTTC.

The chain uses TRBV29-1 and TRBJ2-1, with 9 bases lining up with TRBD2. Germline CDR1 is SQVTM and CDR2 is ANQGSEA. This CDR3 has 13 residues. Trimming removed 4 bases from V and 9 bases from J; junction bases left unmatched: 7. The CDR3 nucleotides read TGCAGCGTTGGAGCGGGAGGAGAATCTGAGCAGTTCTTC. This translates into CSVGAGGESEQFF.

V is TRBV15 and J is TRBJ2-5, with 7 bases matching TRBD2. The trim removed 1 base at V and 3 bases at J, leaving 17 bases unmatched. The length of the CDR3 is 19 residues. From germline, CDR1 is LNHNV and CDR2 YYDKDF (reference sequence). The chain's CDR3 is CATSRGGGLAAQTKETQYF. CDR3 in DNA: TGTGCCACCAGCAGAGGGGGGGGGTTAGCGGCCCAGACAAAAGAGACCCAGTACTTC.